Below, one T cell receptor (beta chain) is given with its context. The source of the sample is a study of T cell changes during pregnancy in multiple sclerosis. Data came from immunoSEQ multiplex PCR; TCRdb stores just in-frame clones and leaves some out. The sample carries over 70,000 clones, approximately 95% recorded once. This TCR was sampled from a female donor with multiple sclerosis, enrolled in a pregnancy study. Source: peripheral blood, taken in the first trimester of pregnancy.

The CDR3 loop reads CASTPGAGGRETQYF. In nucleotides, the CDR3 is TGTGCCAGCACGCCCGGGGCGGGGGGCCGCGAGACCCAGTACTTC. The V gene is TRBV7-6, the J gene TRBJ2-5, with 8 bases aligning to TRBD2. Germline loops: CDR1 SGHVS, CDR2 FNYEAQ. The CDR3 is 15 residues long. V shed 7 bases, J shed 5 bases, and the junction held 12 bases outside the gene matches.